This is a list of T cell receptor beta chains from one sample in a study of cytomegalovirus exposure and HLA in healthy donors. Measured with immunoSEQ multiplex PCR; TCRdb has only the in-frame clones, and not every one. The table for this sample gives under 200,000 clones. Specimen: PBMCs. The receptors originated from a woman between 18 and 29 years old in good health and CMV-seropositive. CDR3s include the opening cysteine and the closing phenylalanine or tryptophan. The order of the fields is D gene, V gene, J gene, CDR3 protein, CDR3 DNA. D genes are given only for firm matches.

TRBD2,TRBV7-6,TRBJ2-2,CASSFGASGIIGTGELFF,TGTGCCAGCAGCTTTGGAGCTAGCGGGATTATAGGGACCGGGGAGCTGTTTTTT
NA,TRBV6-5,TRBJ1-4,CASSYSTRGELFF,TGTGCCAGCAGTTACTCGACTCGGGGGGAACTGTTTTTT
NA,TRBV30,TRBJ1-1,CACSWQGGAFF,TGTGCCTGCTCTTGGCAGGGTGGAGCTTTCTTT
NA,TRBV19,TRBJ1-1,CASRGMGRNTEAFF,TGTGCCAGTAGGGGGATGGGGAGAAACACTGAAGCTTTCTTT
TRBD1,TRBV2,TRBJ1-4,CASMLGQGRKLFF,TGTGCCAGCATGCTAGGACAGGGTAGAAAACTGTTTTTT
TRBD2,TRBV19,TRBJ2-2,CASSSQRGLADTGELFF,TGTGCCAGTAGTTCTCAGAGGGGTCTAGCGGACACCGGGGAGCTGTTTTTT
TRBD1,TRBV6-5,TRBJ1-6,CASSYRQGAPLHF,TGTGCCAGCAGTTACCGACAGGGCGCACCCCTCCACTTT
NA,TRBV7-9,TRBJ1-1,CASLAGANTEAFF,TGTGCCAGCTTAGCGGGGGCGAACACTGAAGCTTTCTTT
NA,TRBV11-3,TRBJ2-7,CASSPTRGNEQYF,TGTGCCAGCAGCCCTACCAGGGGCAACGAGCAGTACTTC
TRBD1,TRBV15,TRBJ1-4,CATRGTGSEGEKLFF,TGTGCCACCCGAGGGACAGGGAGTGAGGGAGAAAAACTGTTTTTT
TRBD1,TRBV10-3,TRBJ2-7,CAIRGTGGWEQYF,TGTGCCATCAGGGGGACAGGGGGGTGGGAGCAGTACTTC
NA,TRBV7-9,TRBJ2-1,CASVAQGFDEQFF,TGTGCCAGCGTCGCCCAGGGTTTTGATGAGCAGTTCTTC
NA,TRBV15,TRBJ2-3,CATSNGAGSGADTQYF,TGTGCCACCAGCAACGGAGCGGGCTCGGGGGCAGATACGCAGTATTTT
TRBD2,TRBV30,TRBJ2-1,CAWSDGGEQFF,TGTGCCTGGAGTGATGGGGGGGAACAGTTCTTC
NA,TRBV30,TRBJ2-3,CAWSGSAGSTDTQYF,TGTGCCTGGAGCGGTAGCGCAGGAAGCACAGATACGCAGTATTTT
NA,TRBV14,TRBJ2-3,CASSQEGDTQYF,TGTGCCAGCAGCCAAGAGGGCGATACGCAGTATTTT